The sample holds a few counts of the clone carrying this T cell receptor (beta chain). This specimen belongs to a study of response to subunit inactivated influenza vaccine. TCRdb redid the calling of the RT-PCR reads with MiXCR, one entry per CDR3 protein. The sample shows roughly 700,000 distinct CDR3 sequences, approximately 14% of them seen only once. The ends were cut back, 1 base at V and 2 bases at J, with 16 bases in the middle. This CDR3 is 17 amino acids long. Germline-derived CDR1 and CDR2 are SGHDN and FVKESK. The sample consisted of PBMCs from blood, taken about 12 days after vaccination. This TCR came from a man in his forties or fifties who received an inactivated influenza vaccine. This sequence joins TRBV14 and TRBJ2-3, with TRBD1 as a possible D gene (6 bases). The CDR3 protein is CASSQGLGQPITDTQYF. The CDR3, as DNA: TGTGCCAGCAGCCAAGGCCTAGGACAGCCGATCACAGATACGCAGTATTTT.